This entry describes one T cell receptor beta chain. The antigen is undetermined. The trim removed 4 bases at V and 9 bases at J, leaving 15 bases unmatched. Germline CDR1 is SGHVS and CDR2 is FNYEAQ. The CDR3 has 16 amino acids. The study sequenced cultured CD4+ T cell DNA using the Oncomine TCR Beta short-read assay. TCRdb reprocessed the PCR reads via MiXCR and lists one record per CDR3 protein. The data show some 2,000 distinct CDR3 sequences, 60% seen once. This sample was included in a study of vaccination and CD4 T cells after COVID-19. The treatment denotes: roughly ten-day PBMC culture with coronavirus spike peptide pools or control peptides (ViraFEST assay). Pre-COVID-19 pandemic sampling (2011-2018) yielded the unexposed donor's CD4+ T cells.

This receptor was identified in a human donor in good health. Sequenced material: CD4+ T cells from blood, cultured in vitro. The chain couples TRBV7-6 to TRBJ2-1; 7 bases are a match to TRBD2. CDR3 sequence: CASSWPPGLHVGEQFF. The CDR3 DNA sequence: TGTGCCAGCAGCTGGCCCCCGGGACTACACGTCGGTGAGCAGTTCTTC.